A selection of T cell receptor beta chains follows, all from one sample in a study of cytomegalovirus exposure and HLA in healthy donors. The assay was immunoSEQ multiplex PCR, and TCRdb's table has in-frame clones only and misses some. There are 80,000 to 100,000 clones in the sample; more than 85% occur only once, and 6% to 6.5% lies in the top ten. The sequencing input was PBMCs. These receptors were taken from a man aged 18 to 29 in good health and CMV-seropositive. CDR3s include the opening cysteine and the closing phenylalanine or tryptophan. The D gene is left open where the match is weak. The size entry is marked missing in some rows and otherwise reads once, few, many or a size class.

>TRBV11-3|-|-|TRBJ1-1
TGTGCCAGCAGCCCTGGACAGACAAGCGCTGAAGCTTTCTTT
CASSPGQTSAEAFF
>TRBV19|-|-|TRBJ2-3
TGTGCCAGTAGTATAGATCGGGGGTTCACAGATACGCAGTATTTT
CASSIDRGFTDTQYF
>TRBV7-8|-|once|TRBJ2-5
TGTGCCAGCAGCTTAGGACTACACCAAGAGACCCAGTACTTC
CASSLGLHQETQYF
>TRBV15|-|-|TRBJ2-7
TGTGCCACCAGCAGAGACCACAGCTCCTACGAGCAGTACTTC
CATSRDHSSYEQYF
>TRBV7-8|-|-|TRBJ1-1
TGTGCCAGCAGCTTAGCCCTCCGGGGGGGCACTGAAGCTTTCTTT
CASSLALRGGTEAFF
>TRBV6-6|-|-|TRBJ1-2
TGTGCCAGCAGTATACAGGGAGCTAACTATGGCTACACCTTC
CASSIQGANYGYTF
>TRBV18|-|-|TRBJ1-4
TGTGCCAGCTCACCACCTCCAGGGAGGTTTCTTGAAAAACTGTTTTTT
CASSPPPGRFLEKLFF
>TRBV6-6|-|-|TRBJ2-1
TGTGCCAGCAGTTACCGCGGTAGTAATGTCTACAATGAGCAGTTCTTC
CASSYRGSNVYNEQFF
>TRBV2|-|once|TRBJ1-3
TGTGCCAGCAGTGAACGGGAAGGAGGAAACACCATATATTTT
CASSEREGGNTIYF
>TRBV19|-|-|TRBJ1-1
TGTGCCAGTAGTAGGAACAGGGACACTGAAGCTTTCTTT
CASSRNRDTEAFF
>TRBV21-1|-|-|TRBJ2-7
TGTGCCAGCACCGCACCGGGGGGGGGCGCCTACGAGCAGTACTTC
CASTAPGGGAYEQYF
>TRBV4-3|-|-|TRBJ1-2
TGCGCCAGCAGCCAAGATACAGGGTTGGTCTATGGCTACACCTTC
CASSQDTGLVYGYTF
>TRBV5-6|-|few|TRBJ1-1
TGTGCCAGCAGCTTATATCAGGAAGCTTTCTTT
CASSLYQEAFF
>TRBV6-4|TRBD2|-|TRBJ2-1
TGTGCCAGCAGTGTGGGTAGGGAGGGCGATGAGCAGTTCTTC
CASSVGREGDEQFF
>TRBV7-8|-|-|TRBJ2-2
TGTGCCAGCAGCAAAACCGGGAGTTACACCGGGGAGCTGTTTTTT
CASSKTGSYTGELFF
>TRBV6-1|TRBD2|-|TRBJ2-7
TGTGCCAGCAGGCTGATAAGCGGGGGTTCCTACGAGCAGTACTTC
CASRLISGGSYEQYF
>TRBV7-3|-|-|TRBJ2-5
TGTGCCAGCAGCCCGACATCAGTCCAAGAGACCCAGTACTTC
CASSPTSVQETQYF
>TRBV18|TRBD1|-|TRBJ2-1
TGTGCCAGCTCACCATGGACAGGGGGATCCGACAATGAGCAGTTCTTC
CASSPWTGGSDNEQFF
>TRBV19|-|-|TRBJ1-3
TGTGCCAGTAGTATACCCCGCTCCGGGAGTACTGGAAACACCATATATTTT
CASSIPRSGSTGNTIYF
>TRBV19|TRBD2|once|TRBJ2-5
TGTGCCAGTAGACCCTCGGGGGGGCGGCAAGAGACCCAGTACTTC
CASRPSGGRQETQYF
>TRBV5-6|TRBD1|-|TRBJ1-3
TGTGCCAGCAGCTCCACGGGACAGGGGGAAAATGATAGAGGAAACACCATATATTTT
CASSSTGQGENDRGNTIYF
>TRBV27|-|-|TRBJ1-1
TGTGCCAGCAGGAACCTGGTGGCTCAGGTGGGCACTGAAGCTTTCTTT
CASRNLVAQVGTEAFF
>TRBV6-7|-|-|TRBJ1-1
TGTGCCAGCAGTTGCAGGAACACTGAAGCTTTCTTT
CASSCRNTEAFF
>TRBV5-6|TRBD1|-|TRBJ1-5
TGTGCCAGCAGCTTGTGGGGGGCGGGACAGGGAAGCAATCAGCCCCAGCATTTT
CASSLWGAGQGSNQPQHF
>TRBV9|-|once|TRBJ2-2
TGTGCCAGCAGCCCAAATTACAGGGACGCGACCGGGGAGCTGTTTTTT
CASSPNYRDATGELFF
>TRBV7-9|-|few|TRBJ1-2
TGTGCCAGCACCACCTGGACACCAGAAGGCTACACCTTC
CASTTWTPEGYTF
>TRBV7-9|TRBD1|-|TRBJ2-3
TGTGCCAGCAGCTTAGACCCCGGGACAGGACTTTTTGATACGCAGTATTTT
CASSLDPGTGLFDTQYF
>TRBV5-1|-|-|TRBJ1-5
TGCGCCAGCAGCCACAAACAGACAGACGTTAGCAATCAGCCCCAGCATTTT
CASSHKQTDVSNQPQHF